The next 12 T cell receptor beta chains were all read from a single sample in a study of T cell responses to AZD1222 COVID-19 vaccine. Using immunoSEQ multiplex PCR, the repertoire was profiled, and TCRdb retains in-frame clones only, with some absent. The sample holds 150,000 or so clones, around 93% seen once. Sequences were derived from peripheral blood, sampled on day 0 of AZD1222 vaccination. The receptors stem from an adult in good health.

V and J are TRBV13 and TRBJ1-3, with D uncertain. V was pared by 0 bases and J by 6 bases, with 9 bases between. CDR3 length: 14 amino acids. Per the germline V gene, CDR1 is PRHDT and CDR2 is FYEKMQ (reference sequence). CDR3 DNA: TGTGCCAGCAGCTTAGGAGGTCTTCTAAACACCATATATTTT. Protein sequence: CASSLGGLLNTIYF.

The rearrangement links TRBV7-6 to TRBJ2-1; D ambiguous. V was trimmed by 5 bases and J by 8 bases, leaving 7 bases between them. There are 11 residues in the CDR3. Looked up from germline, CDR1 is SGHVS and CDR2 is FNYEAQ. The CDR3 reads CASSVTDEQFF. DNA of the CDR3: TGTGCCAGCAGCGTAACAGATGAGCAGTTCTTC.

This chain joins TRBV5-5 and TRBJ2-5; D is unresolved. Germline V CDR1 and CDR2: SGHKS, YYEKEE (reference sequence). This CDR3 is 13 amino acids long. V lost 4 bases, J lost 1 base, and 8 bases lay in between. The CDR3 DNA reads as TGTGCCAGCAGCCTCCAGGCCCAAGAGACCCAGTACTTC. It translates to CASSLQAQETQYF.

The chain combines TRBV27 with TRBJ1-5, with D unclear. The CDR3 spans 12 residues. Deletions cut 3 bases from V and 2 bases from J, with 2 bases between. In germline, CDR1 is MNHEY, CDR2 SMNVEV (reference sequence). CDR3 sequence (DNA): TGTGCCAGCAGTTTCGGCAATCAGCCCCAGCATTTT. It codes for CASSFGNQPQHF.

This rearrangement joins TRBV5-6 to TRBJ1-1, with D possibly TRBD1 on 5 matching bases. The CDR3 covers 14 residues. Per the germline V gene, CDR1 is SGHDT and CDR2 is YYEEEE. V was pared by 4 bases and J by 4 bases, with 14 bases between. CDR3 residues: CASSQFTGPTEAFF. The CDR3 DNA reads as TGTGCCAGCAGCCAATTCACGGGGCCCACTGAAGCTTTCTTT.

This clone was observed a few times. The chain recombines TRBV6-5 with TRBJ2-3; D is perhaps TRBD1 (6 bases). CDR3 length equals 13 residues. The V and J ends lost 10 bases and 2 bases respectively, with 13 bases between them. Per the germline V gene, CDR1 is MNHEY and CDR2 is SVGAGI. The CDR3 loop reads CAIRDKVTDTQYF. The CDR3 DNA is TGTGCCATCCGGGACAAAGTCACAGATACGCAGTATTTT.

The chain has TRBV15 and TRBJ2-3; weak D call: TRBD1 (6 bases). The CDR3 length is 14 residues. Germline CDR1 LNHNV, CDR2 YYDKDF (reference sequence). V was shortened by 4 bases and J by 2 bases, with 10 bases between the two germline ends. The CDR3 is CATSTRGYTDTQYF. The CDR3 region has the DNA TGTGCCACCAGCACAAGGGGGTACACAGATACGCAGTATTTT.

The chain employs TRBV10-2 and TRBJ1-5, with 12 bases lining up with TRBD1. This CDR3 is 18 amino acids long. V shed 2 bases, J shed 9 bases, and the junction held 14 bases outside the gene matches. In germline, CDR1 is WSHSY, CDR2 SAAADI. Here the CDR3 reads CASSEPTGTGGLSLPQHF. DNA of the CDR3: TGCGCCAGCAGTGAGCCGACCGGGACAGGGGGCCTTTCCCTGCCCCAGCATTTT.

This rearrangement joins TRBV6-6 to TRBJ2-3; TRBD2 agrees at 11 bases. From germline, CDR1 is MNHNY and CDR2 SVGAGI (reference sequence). The V segment lost 5 bases and the J segment 2 bases; nucleotides outside the gene matches: 12. The CDR3 loop spans 18 amino acids. CDR3: CASSPSGTSGHHTDTQYF. The CDR3 DNA follows: TGTGCCAGCAGTCCCTCTGGGACTAGCGGACACCACACAGATACGCAGTATTTT.

The table lists this clone with a count of one. This chain uses TRBV12-3 or TRBV12-4 with TRBJ2-1; 10 positions agree with TRBD1. V was clipped by 4 bases and J by 9 bases; unmatched bases: 3. The CDR3 spans 13 residues. DNA of the CDR3: TGTGCCAGCAGTTACCGGGACAGGGGTGAGCAGTTCTTC. It translates to CASSYRDRGEQFF.

The chain recombines TRBV6-2 or TRBV6-3 with TRBJ1-5, with D possibly TRBD1 on 6 matching bases. The CDR3 contains 15 residues. Germline assignment: CDR1 MNHEY and CDR2 SVGEGT. The ends were cut back, 2 bases at V and 6 bases at J, with 14 bases in the middle. The CDR3 protein is CASSYIIQGSQPQHF. As DNA, the CDR3 is TGTGCCAGCAGTTACATTATCCAGGGGAGTCAGCCCCAGCATTTT.

The chain has TRBV19 and TRBJ2-5; D is unresolved. The CDR3 contains 11 residues. Germline V gene data show CDR1 as LNHDA and CDR2 as SQIVND (reference sequence). Deletions cut 6 bases from V and 5 bases from J, with 7 bases between. In nucleotides, the CDR3 is TGTGCCAGTAGCCCCGGGGAGACCCAGTACTTC. Protein product: CASSPGETQYF.